The 6 T cell receptor beta chains below all came from one sample that was sequenced in a study of CD8 T cells in ankylosing spondylitis. TCRdb re-derived calls from the 5' RACE reads in MiXCR, one entry per CDR3 protein. The sample consists of 270,000 or so distinct CDR3 sequences, 18% of them appearing once. The sample was blood, either unsorted or a sorted T cell fraction (not recorded which). The receptors originated from a male donor with ankylosing spondylitis or in good health (not recorded which).

The CDR3 sequence: CSAGGGTGLNEQFF. CDR3 coding DNA: TGCAGTGCTGGCGGAGGGACAGGCCTAAATGAGCAGTTCTTC. The chain combines TRBV20-1 with TRBJ2-1; TRBD1 agrees at 8 bases. CDR1 is DFQATT and CDR2 is SNEGSKA in the germline V gene (reference sequence). This CDR3 is built from 14 residues. The V segment lost 5 bases and the J segment 7 bases; nucleotides outside the gene matches: 10.

This chain joins TRBV25-1 and TRBJ2-1; 9 bases fit TRBD2. Germline CDR1 reads MGHDK; CDR2 reads SYGVNS. V lost 2 bases, J lost 7 bases, and 6 bases stayed unmatched. The CDR3 has 15 residues. The DNA of the CDR3 is TGTGCCAGCAGTGAAGGGACTAGCACATGGAATGAGCAGTTCTTC. This translates into CASSEGTSTWNEQFF.

The chain is built from TRBV13 and TRBJ2-7; 10 nucleotides line up with TRBD2. The CDR3 has 15 amino acids. Looked up from germline, CDR1 is PRHDT and CDR2 is FYEKMQ (reference sequence). J was trimmed by 1 base and V by 4 bases; bases with no gene match: 4. Here the CDR3 reads CASSSGTSVSYEQYF. In nucleotides, the CDR3 is TGTGCCAGCAGCTCCGGGACTAGCGTTTCCTACGAGCAGTACTTC.

This clonotype has more than one count but fewer than ten. The V gene is TRBV12-5, the J gene TRBJ1-1; 10 nucleotides align to TRBD1. Germline assignment: CDR1 LGHNT and CDR2 FRNRAP. The CDR3 consists of 14 residues. Trimming at V came to 2 bases and at J to 11 bases, leaving 8 bases not matched to a gene. The CDR3 DNA reads as TGTGCTAGTGGTTTGCTCGGGACAGGGGTAGGCGCTTTCTTT. Translation gives CASGLLGTGVGAFF.

The chain carries TRBV20-1 and TRBJ2-2; 11 bases align to TRBD2. Germline loops: CDR1 DFQATT, CDR2 SNEGSKA (reference sequence). The V and J ends lost 5 bases and 1 base, in that order; junction bases with no gene match: 3. CDR3 length: 15 residues. CDR3 sequence: CSADGLAGNTGELFF. The CDR3 nucleotides are TGCAGTGCTGACGGACTAGCGGGGAACACCGGGGAGCTGTTTTTT.

This clonotype was seen many times. V gene TRBV29-1 combines with J gene TRBJ2-7, with 7 bases identical to TRBD2. Germline trimming cut 6 bases from V and 5 bases from J; bases unmatched to any gene: 7. CDR3 size: 12 residues. In germline, CDR1 is SQVTM, CDR2 ANQGSEA. CDR3 amino acids: CSVAGGGNEQYF. In DNA, the CDR3 is TGCAGCGTCGCCGGGGGAGGGAACGAGCAGTACTTC.